This T cell receptor beta chain came from a study of cytomegalovirus exposure and HLA in healthy donors. V was trimmed by 4 bases and J by 2 bases, leaving 10 bases between them. The CDR3 extends over 14 amino acids. The germline CDR1 and CDR2 sequences are SEHNR and FQNEAQ (reference sequence). Amplification used 60 Vbeta primers and 13 Jbeta primers. Some clones are missing from TCRdb's copy, which holds only in-frame ones; the method was immunoSEQ multiplex PCR. The sample contains 150,000 to 200,000 clones, roughly 70% of which appear only once. This chain joins TRBV7-9 and TRBJ2-3; no clear D gene. This receptor was identified in a woman in her forties in good health and CMV-seropositive. The sample comprised PBMCs. In DNA, the CDR3 is TGTGCCAGCAGCTCGGCGGTTCCCACAGATACGCAGTATTTT. This gives the protein CASSSAVPTDTQYF.